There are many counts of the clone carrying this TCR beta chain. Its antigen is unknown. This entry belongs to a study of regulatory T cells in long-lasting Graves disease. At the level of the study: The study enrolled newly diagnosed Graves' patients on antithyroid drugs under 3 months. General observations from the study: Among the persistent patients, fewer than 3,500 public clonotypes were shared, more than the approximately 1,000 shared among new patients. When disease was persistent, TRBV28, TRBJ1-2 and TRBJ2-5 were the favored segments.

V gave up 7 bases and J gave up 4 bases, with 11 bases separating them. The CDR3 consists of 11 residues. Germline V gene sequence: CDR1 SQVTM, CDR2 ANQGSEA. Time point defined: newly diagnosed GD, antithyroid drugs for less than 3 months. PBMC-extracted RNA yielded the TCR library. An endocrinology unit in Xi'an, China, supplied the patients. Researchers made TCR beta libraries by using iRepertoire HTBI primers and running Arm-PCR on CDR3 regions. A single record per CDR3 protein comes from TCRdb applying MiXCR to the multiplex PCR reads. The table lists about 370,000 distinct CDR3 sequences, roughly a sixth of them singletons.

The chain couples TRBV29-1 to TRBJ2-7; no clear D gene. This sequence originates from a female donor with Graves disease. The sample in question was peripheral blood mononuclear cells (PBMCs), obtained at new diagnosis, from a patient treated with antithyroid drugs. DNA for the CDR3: TGCAGCGCCTATGTAGGGTACGAGCAGTACTTC. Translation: CSAYVGYEQYF.